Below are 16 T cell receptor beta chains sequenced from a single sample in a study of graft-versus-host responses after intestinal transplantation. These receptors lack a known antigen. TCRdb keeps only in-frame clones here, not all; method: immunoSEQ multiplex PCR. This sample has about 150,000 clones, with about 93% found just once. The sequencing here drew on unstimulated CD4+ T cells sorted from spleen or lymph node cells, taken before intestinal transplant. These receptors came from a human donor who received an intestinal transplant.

CDR3 DNA: TGTGCCAGCAGCTTGTCGGCAGCCCAAGTGATCTACGAGCAGTACTTC. This translates into CASSLSAAQVIYEQYF. The V gene is TRBV5-8, the J gene TRBJ2-7; no reliable D call. Germline V gives CDR1 SGHTS, CDR2 YDEGEE. CDR3 length: 16 amino acids. V dropped 1 base and J dropped 3 bases, with 17 bases sitting between them.

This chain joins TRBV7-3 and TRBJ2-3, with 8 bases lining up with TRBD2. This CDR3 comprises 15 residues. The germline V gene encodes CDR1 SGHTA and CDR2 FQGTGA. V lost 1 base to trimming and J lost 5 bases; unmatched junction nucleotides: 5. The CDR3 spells CASSLRPGGGDTQYF. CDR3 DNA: TGTGCCAGCAGCTTAAGACCGGGAGGGGGAGATACGCAGTATTTT.

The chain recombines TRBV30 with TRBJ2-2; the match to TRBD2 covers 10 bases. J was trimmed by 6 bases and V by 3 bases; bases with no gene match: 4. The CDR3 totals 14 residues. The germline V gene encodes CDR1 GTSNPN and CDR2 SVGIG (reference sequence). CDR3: CAWRLLAGAGELFF. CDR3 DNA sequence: TGTGCCTGGAGACTTCTAGCGGGAGCCGGGGAGCTGTTTTTT.

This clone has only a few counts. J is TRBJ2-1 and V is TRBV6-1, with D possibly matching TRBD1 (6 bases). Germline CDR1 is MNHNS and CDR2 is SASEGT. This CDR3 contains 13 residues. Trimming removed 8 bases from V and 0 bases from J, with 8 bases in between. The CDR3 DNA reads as TGTGCCAGCGCGGACAGCTCCTACAATGAGCAGTTCTTC. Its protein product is CASADSSYNEQFF.

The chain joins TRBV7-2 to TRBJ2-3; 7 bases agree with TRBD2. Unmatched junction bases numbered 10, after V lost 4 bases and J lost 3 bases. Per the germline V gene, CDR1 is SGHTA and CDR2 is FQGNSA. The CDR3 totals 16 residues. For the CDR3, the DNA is TGTGCCAGCAGCTCCGGGAGGACTAGTTGGACAGATACGCAGTATTTT. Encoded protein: CASSSGRTSWTDTQYF.

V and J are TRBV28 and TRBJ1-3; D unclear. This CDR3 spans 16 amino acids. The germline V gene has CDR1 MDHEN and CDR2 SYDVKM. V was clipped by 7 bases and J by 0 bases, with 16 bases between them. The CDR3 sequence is CASTWGAMSSGNTIYF. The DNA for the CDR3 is TGTGCCAGCACCTGGGGAGCAATGAGCTCTGGAAACACCATATATTTT.

Here the CDR3 reads CASSLRWEGVVSPLHF. Here the CDR3 DNA reads TGCGCCAGCAGCTTGCGTTGGGAGGGGGTTGTTTCACCCCTCCACTTT. The rearrangement links TRBV5-1 to TRBJ1-6; D might be TRBD1 (6 bases). Trimming stripped 1 base from V and 9 bases from J, with 17 bases between. The CDR3 length is 16 residues. From germline, CDR1 is SGHRS and CDR2 YFSETQ.

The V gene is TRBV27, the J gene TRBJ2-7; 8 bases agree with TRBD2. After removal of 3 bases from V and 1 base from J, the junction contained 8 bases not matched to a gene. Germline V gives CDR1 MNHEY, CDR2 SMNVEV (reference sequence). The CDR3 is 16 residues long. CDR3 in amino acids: CASSFSLAGSSYEQYF. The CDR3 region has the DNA TGTGCCAGCAGTTTCTCATTAGCGGGGTCATCCTACGAGCAGTACTTC.

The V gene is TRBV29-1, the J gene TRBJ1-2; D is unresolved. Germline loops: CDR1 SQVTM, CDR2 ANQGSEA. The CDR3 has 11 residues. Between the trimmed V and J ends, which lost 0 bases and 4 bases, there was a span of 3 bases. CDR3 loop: CSVEDGYGYTF. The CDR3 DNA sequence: TGCAGCGTTGAAGATGGCTATGGCTACACCTTC.

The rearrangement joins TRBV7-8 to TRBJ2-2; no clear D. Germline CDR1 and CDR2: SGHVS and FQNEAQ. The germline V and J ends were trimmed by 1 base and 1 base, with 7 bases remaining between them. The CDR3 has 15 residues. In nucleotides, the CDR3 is TGTGCCAGCAGCTTAGGACATTGGAACACCGGGGAGCTGTTTTTT. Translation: CASSLGHWNTGELFF.

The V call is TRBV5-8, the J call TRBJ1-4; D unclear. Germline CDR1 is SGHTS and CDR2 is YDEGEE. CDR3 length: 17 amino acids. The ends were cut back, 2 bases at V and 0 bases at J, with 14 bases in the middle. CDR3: CASSFGLPLATNEKLFF. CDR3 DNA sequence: TGTGCCAGCAGCTTCGGACTTCCCCTGGCAACTAATGAAAAACTGTTTTTT.

CDR3 sequence (DNA): TGTGCCAGCAGCTCGTCCCAAGAGACCCAGTACTTC. This sequence encodes CASSSSQETQYF. The chain has TRBV27 and TRBJ2-5, with D unclear. Germline V lookup: CDR1 MNHEY, CDR2 SMNVEV (reference sequence). Trimming pared 6 bases from V and 1 base from J, leaving 6 bases between. The CDR3 is made up of 12 amino acids.

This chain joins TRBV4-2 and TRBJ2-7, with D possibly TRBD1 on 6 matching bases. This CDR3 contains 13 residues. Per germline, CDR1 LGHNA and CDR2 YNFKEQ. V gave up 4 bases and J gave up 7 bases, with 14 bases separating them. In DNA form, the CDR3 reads TGTGCCAGCAGCCCCTCAGGGGCTGGGGAGCAGTACTTC. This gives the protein CASSPSGAGEQYF.

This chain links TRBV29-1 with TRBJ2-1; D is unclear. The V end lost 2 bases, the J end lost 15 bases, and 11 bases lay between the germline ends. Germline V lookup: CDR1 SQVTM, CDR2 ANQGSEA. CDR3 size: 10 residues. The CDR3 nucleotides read TGCAGCGTTGAACAGGACCGCGCGTTCTTC. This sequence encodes CSVEQDRAFF.

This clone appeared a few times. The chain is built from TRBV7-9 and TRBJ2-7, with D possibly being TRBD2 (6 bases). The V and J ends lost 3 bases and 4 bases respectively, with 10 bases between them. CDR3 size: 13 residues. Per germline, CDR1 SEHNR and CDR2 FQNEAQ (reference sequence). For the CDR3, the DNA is TGTGCCAGCAGCTTCTCCGGGGGATACGAGCAGTACTTC. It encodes CASSFSGGYEQYF. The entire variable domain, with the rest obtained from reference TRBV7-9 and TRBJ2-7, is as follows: DTGVSQNPRHKITKRGQNVTFRCDPISEHNRLYWYRQTLGQGPEFLTYFQNEAQLEKSRLLSDRFSAERPKGSFSTLEIQRTEQGDSAMYLCASSFSGGYEQYFGPGTRLTVT.

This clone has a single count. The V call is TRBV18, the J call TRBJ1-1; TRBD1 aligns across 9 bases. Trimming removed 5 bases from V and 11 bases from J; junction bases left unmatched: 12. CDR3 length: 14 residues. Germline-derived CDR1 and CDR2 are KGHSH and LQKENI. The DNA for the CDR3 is TGTGCCAGCTCAACAACAGGGGGCTCGGGGGCCGCTTTCTTT. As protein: CASSTTGGSGAAFF.